The 11 T cell receptor beta chains below all came from one sample that was sequenced in a study of beta chain features in type 1 diabetes. All of the isolated RNA was reverse transcribed, so expressed TCRB transcripts were sequenced. Sequencing used immunoSEQ multiplex PCR; TCRdb keeps in-frame clones, though not all of them. The sample has over 40,000 clones; 51% are singletons. The sequencing input was Tregs from blood. These TCRs come from a young woman in good health.

This chain connects TRBV7-9 to TRBJ1-3; D is undetermined. The CDR3 has 14 amino acids. Germline V gene sequence: CDR1 SEHNR, CDR2 FQNEAQ (reference sequence). V lost 1 base to trimming and J lost 2 bases, with 6 bases between them. The CDR3, as DNA: TGTGCCAGCAGCTTAGTGGGAGCTGGAAACACCATATATTTT. Translated: CASSLVGAGNTIYF.

This rearrangement joins TRBV19 to TRBJ2-7; TRBD1 aligns across 9 bases. The CDR3 consists of 13 residues. Losses at the gene ends were 7 bases for V and 4 bases for J; bases not matched to a gene: 5. In germline, CDR1 is LNHDA, CDR2 SQIVND (reference sequence). In DNA, the CDR3 is TGTGCCAGTACCCCGGGACAGGGTTACGAGCAGTACTTC. Protein: CASTPGQGYEQYF. The full variable domain, in which reference TRBV19 and TRBJ2-7 provide the parts outside the CDR3, is DGGITQSPKYLFRKEGQNVTLSCEQNLNHDAMYWYRQDPGQGLRLIYYSQIVNDFQKGDIAEGYSVSREKKESFPLTVTSAQKNPTAFYLCASTPGQGYEQYFGPGTRLTVT.

The chain has TRBV25-1 and TRBJ2-1; 8 bases align to TRBD2. The CDR3 spans 14 residues. J was trimmed by 10 bases and V by 5 bases; bases with no gene match: 10. CDR1 and CDR2 (germline): MGHDK, SYGVNS. CDR3 nucleotide sequence: TGTGCCAGCAGTCGTTCGGCGGGAGGCAGGGAGCAGTTCTTC. Translating gives CASSRSAGGREQFF.

The V and J genes are TRBV25-1 and TRBJ1-4, with D unclear. CDR3 length: 14 amino acids. The V end was cut by 3 bases, the J end by 7 bases, with 12 bases between. Per germline, CDR1 MGHDK and CDR2 SYGVNS. CDR3 in amino acids: CASSDAGRGEKLFF. Written as DNA, the CDR3 is TGTGCCAGCAGTGATGCGGGGAGAGGTGAAAAACTGTTTTTT.

This clone was recorded a few times. This rearrangement joins TRBV7-6 to TRBJ2-5; D is possibly TRBD1 (6 bases). V lost 5 bases, J lost 5 bases, and 15 bases lay in between. The CDR3 extends over 14 amino acids. Germline loops: CDR1 SGHVS, CDR2 FNYEAQ. CDR3 region: CASSPPGVRETQYF. CDR3 in DNA: TGTGCCAGCAGCCCCCCAGGGGTTCGGGAGACCCAGTACTTC.

V usage is TRBV29-1 and J usage is TRBJ2-3; the D gene is possibly TRBD2 (5 bases). Germline V gene lookup returns CDR1 SQVTM and CDR2 ANQGSEA. V shed 0 bases and J shed 9 bases, with 10 bases lying between them. The CDR3 has 12 residues. This CDR3 reads CSVEDRRRTQYF. The CDR3 DNA sequence: TGCAGCGTTGAAGATCGACGGAGGACGCAGTATTTT.

This clone was recorded a few times. This chain uses TRBV7-9 with TRBJ1-2, with TRBD1 identical over 12 bases. Germline loops: CDR1 SEHNR, CDR2 FQNEAQ (reference sequence). The CDR3 has 15 amino acids. The trim removed 5 bases at V and 4 bases at J, leaving 5 bases unmatched. CDR3 sequence reads: CASSRGQGASYGYTF. The CDR3 region has the DNA TGTGCCAGCAGCCGGGGACAGGGGGCTAGCTATGGCTACACCTTC.

This clone has a handful of counts. V is TRBV5-1 and J is TRBJ2-7; 7 nucleotides line up with TRBD1. V lost 1 base, J lost 4 bases, and 8 bases stayed unmatched. The CDR3 loop spans 15 amino acids. Germline CDR1 and CDR2: SGHRS and YFSETQ. CDR3 DNA sequence: TGCGCCAGCAGCTTGAATGCAGGGGGTCCTTACGAGCAGTACTTC. Translated: CASSLNAGGPYEQYF.

This chain joins TRBV19 and TRBJ2-5; 7 bases align to TRBD2. The germline gives CDR1 LNHDA, CDR2 SQIVND (reference sequence). Trimming cost V 1 base and J 5 bases; bases outside gene matches: 10. The CDR3 consists of 16 residues. The CDR3 loop reads CASSIGLADGRETQYF. The CDR3 region has the DNA TGTGCCAGTAGTATAGGGCTAGCGGATGGCCGGGAGACCCAGTACTTC.

This rearrangement joins TRBV2 to TRBJ1-5; D remains ambiguous. This CDR3 contains 14 residues. Trimming stripped 9 bases from V and 6 bases from J, with 18 bases between. CDR1 SNHLY and CDR2 FYNNEI come from the germline V gene. CDR3 in DNA: TGTGCCAGTCGGGATCCAAATTGGGTTCAGCCCCAGCATTTT. Encoded protein: CASRDPNWVQPQHF.

The chain combines TRBV2 with TRBJ2-3, with D perhaps TRBD1 (5 bases). The length of the CDR3 is 11 residues. V lost 5 bases, J lost 9 bases, and 9 bases lay in between. Germline values: CDR1 SNHLY, CDR2 FYNNEI. CDR3 residues: CASSQDRTQYF. The CDR3 coding sequence is TGTGCCAGCAGTCAAGACAGAACGCAGTATTTT.